This entry lists 25 T cell receptor beta chains sequenced from one sample in a study of human T cells and chemical hapten exposure. TCRdb re-called the RACE reads with MiXCR, one entry per CDR3 protein. The sample has about 45,000 distinct CDR3 sequences; approximately 4.8% are singletons. Time point meaning: healthy volunteer bleed at 2 weeks. Whole blood, unfractionated, served as the material for total RNA extraction. The sequencing sample was made of whole blood. The receptor set was obtained from a human donor in good health. Some clones in this sample may be carry-over from other donors' samples.

This clonotype has at least ten counts. The chain has TRBV28 and TRBJ2-7; a weak D match, TRBD2 (6 bases). The germline CDR1 and CDR2 sequences are MDHEN and SYDVKM. V gave up 4 bases and J gave up 1 base, with 17 bases separating them. This CDR3 comprises 16 residues. CDR3 residues: CASSSGAGILSYEQYF. The CDR3 DNA is TGTGCCAGCAGTTCCGGGGCGGGAATATTATCCTACGAGCAGTACTTC. Together with reference TRBV28 and TRBJ2-7, the CDR3 gives the full variable domain: DVKVTQSSRYLVKRTGEKVFLECVQDMDHENMFWYRQDPGLGLRLIYFSYDVKMKEKGDIPEGYSVSREKKERFSLILESASTNQTSMYLCASSSGAGILSYEQYFGPGTRLTVT.

This clonotype was detected only a few times. This chain links TRBV2 with TRBJ2-1; either TRBD1 or TRBD2 may fit D (5 bases each). Between the trimmed V and J ends, which lost 7 bases and 10 bases, there was a span of 23 bases. The CDR3 totals 15 residues. Germline-derived CDR1 and CDR2 are SNHLY and FYNNEI. CDR3: CASTPPGPLTGEQFF. The CDR3 region has the DNA TGTGCCAGCACTCCACCGGGACCCTTAACGGGGGAGCAGTTCTTC.

The chain recombines TRBV28 with TRBJ1-5; maybe TRBD1 (6 bases). The CDR3 covers 16 residues. The germline gives CDR1 MDHEN, CDR2 SYDVKM. Trimming shortened V by 8 bases and J by 0 bases, and 17 bases separated the two germline ends. This CDR3 reads CASSTGIDFSNQPQHF. CDR3 bases: TGTGCCAGCTCGACAGGTATCGATTTTAGCAATCAGCCCCAGCATTTT.

This clonotype was counted at least ten times. The rearrangement links TRBV7-8 to TRBJ1-2; 9 bases match TRBD1. The ends lost 1 base at V and 4 bases at J; junction bases unmatched: 4. CDR1 and CDR2 from the germline V gene are SGHVS and FQNEAQ. This CDR3 has 15 amino acids. CDR3 nucleotides: TGTGCCAGCAGCTTAGTTGACAGGGGGAGCTATGGCTACACCTTC. Translated: CASSLVDRGSYGYTF.

This clonotype was observed at least ten times. This chain links TRBV3-1 with TRBJ1-2; D unclear. This CDR3 region has 13 residues. The ends were cut back, 4 bases at V and 3 bases at J, with 9 bases in the middle. Germline values: CDR1 LGHDT, CDR2 YNNKEL (reference sequence). The CDR3 DNA follows: TGTGCCAGCAGCCCGGGCCGGTACTATGGCTACACCTTC. Translating it yields CASSPGRYYGYTF.

The CDR3 nucleotides read TGTGCCATCAGTGAGCCGGGTGACGGTGAAAAACTGTTTTTT. This sequence encodes CAISEPGDGEKLFF. The chain employs TRBV10-3 and TRBJ1-4; D is unclear. The CDR3 sequence is 14 residues long. Trimming took off 2 bases at V and 7 bases at J, with 11 bases between the two ends. Germline-derived CDR1 and CDR2 are ENHRY and SYGVKD.

Comment on this clonotype: Just one base apart from a much larger clone, this may be a read error. The V and J genes are TRBV2 and TRBJ1-4; TRBD1 aligns across 8 bases. The germline V gene encodes CDR1 SNHLY and CDR2 FYNNEI. The CDR3 runs to 15 residues. The DNA for the CDR3 is TGTGCCAGCAGTAGGGTGACAGGGGTAAACGAAAAAGTGTTTTTT. Its protein product is CASSRVTGVNEKVFF.

This clonotype occurred many times. The chain recombines TRBV28 with TRBJ2-7; D unclear. CDR3 length: 16 amino acids. V was shortened by 5 bases and J by 0 bases, with 17 bases between the two germline ends. Germline V gene lookup returns CDR1 MDHEN and CDR2 SYDVKM. The CDR3 bases are TGTGCCAGCAGTCTCTCCGCCCGGACGAGCTCCTACGAGCAGTACTTC. Protein product: CASSLSARTSSYEQYF.

This clonotype was detected ten times or more. The V and J genes are TRBV29-1 and TRBJ1-1, with D tentatively TRBD1 (5 bases). Trimming pared 7 bases from V and 4 bases from J, leaving 16 bases between. Germline V gene data show CDR1 as SQVTM and CDR2 as ANQGSEA. The CDR3 runs 13 residues. Written as DNA, the CDR3 is TGCAGCGCCATTGAACAGGAACGCACTGAAGCTTTCTTT. It codes for CSAIEQERTEAFF.

This clonotype has at least ten counts. The CDR3 here is CASSEVGSYEQYF. CDR3 bases: TGTGCCAGCAGTGAAGTGGGCAGCTACGAGCAGTACTTC. The chain uses TRBV25-1 and TRBJ2-7; unclear D gene. V lost 2 bases and J 3 bases, leaving 8 bases between the germline ends. The CDR3 is 13 amino acids. CDR1 MGHDK and CDR2 SYGVNS come from the germline V gene.

This clonotype has a count of ten or more. This rearrangement joins TRBV27 to TRBJ2-1, with D possibly matching TRBD1 (6 bases). CDR3 size: 17 residues. Trimming pared 0 bases from V and 7 bases from J, leaving 19 bases between. Germline values: CDR1 MNHEY, CDR2 SMNVEV (reference sequence). The CDR3 region is CASSLSSTGSARNEQFF. Here the CDR3 DNA reads TGTGCCAGCAGTTTATCGTCGACAGGTAGCGCGAGAAATGAGCAGTTCTTC.

This clonotype was counted between two and nine times. The gene calls are TRBV28 and TRBJ2-7, with TRBD2 as a possible D gene (6 bases). CDR3 length: 12 residues. Between the trimmed V and J ends, which lost 5 bases and 7 bases, there was a span of 12 bases. Germline V gene lookup returns CDR1 MDHEN and CDR2 SYDVKM. The CDR3 region is CASSGTRWEQYF. The CDR3 coding sequence is TGTGCCAGCAGTGGGACTCGCTGGGAGCAGTACTTC. The whole variable domain, remainder taken from reference TRBV28 and TRBJ2-7, is DVKVTQSSRYLVKRTGEKVFLECVQDMDHENMFWYRQDPGLGLRLIYFSYDVKMKEKGDIPEGYSVSREKKERFSLILESASTNQTSMYLCASSGTRWEQYFGPGTRLTVT.

This clonotype came up many times. The chain recombines TRBV28 with TRBJ1-5; D gene ambiguous. Germline loops: CDR1 MDHEN, CDR2 SYDVKM. V lost 10 bases to trimming and J lost 3 bases, with 16 bases between them. This CDR3 has 14 amino acids. The CDR3 DNA reads TGTGCCACCGCAAGGCTCGGGAACAATCAGCCCCAGCATTTT. Translating gives CATARLGNNQPQHF.

As to this clonotype: A much larger clone differs from this one at a single base, so this may be a read error. This CDR3 is CDSRRGRAYEQYF. As DNA, the CDR3 is TGTGACAGCCGAAGGGGCCGAGCCTACGAGCAGTACTTC. The rearrangement joins TRBV6-5 to TRBJ2-7, with D perhaps matching TRBD1 (5 bases). The germline V gene encodes CDR1 MNHEY and CDR2 SVGAGI. The CDR3 has 13 amino acids.

J is TRBJ2-7 and V is TRBV7-2, with D maybe TRBD2 (6 bases). CDR3 length equals 14 residues. Germline V lookup: CDR1 SGHTA, CDR2 FQGNSA. V was clipped by 2 bases and J by 0 bases, with 8 bases between them. CDR3 DNA sequence: TGTGCCAGCAGCTTACAAGCGGGCTCCTACGAGCAGTACTTC. Translating gives CASSLQAGSYEQYF.

This clonotype was recorded at least ten times. The chain links TRBV5-1 to TRBJ2-2; TRBD2 matches at 7 bases. The V and J ends lost 3 bases and 4 bases, in that order; junction bases with no gene match: 3. The germline V gene has CDR1 SGHRS and CDR2 YFSETQ. The CDR3 extends over 14 amino acids. CDR3 in amino acids: CASSWTGGTGELFF. CDR3 DNA: TGCGCCAGCAGCTGGACGGGGGGCACCGGGGAGCTGTTTTTT. The whole variable domain, remainder taken from reference TRBV5-1 and TRBJ2-2, is KAGVTQTPRYLIKTRGQQVTLSCSPISGHRSVSWYQQTPGQGLQFLFEYFSETQRNKGNFPGRFSGRQFSNSRSEMNVSTLELGDSALYLCASSWTGGTGELFFGEGSRLTVL.

Concerning this clonotype: With a much larger clone just one base away, this may be a read error. The rearrangement uses TRBV7-3 and TRBJ2-2; no clear D gene. The V end lost 5 bases, the J end lost 7 bases, and 14 bases lay between the germline ends. Looked up from germline, CDR1 is SGHTA and CDR2 is FQGTGA. This CDR3 has 14 amino acids. For the CDR3, the DNA is TGTGCCAGCAGCCCCCAGGCGGCGAACGGGGAGCTGTTTTTT. Translation gives CASSPQAANGELFF.

This clonotype was detected a few times. This chain connects TRBV7-9 to TRBJ2-4; D is unclear. The germline V and J ends were trimmed by 1 base and 0 bases, with 7 bases remaining between them. The CDR3 runs to 15 residues. Per the germline V gene, CDR1 is SEHNR and CDR2 is FQNEAQ (reference sequence). The CDR3, as DNA: TGTGCCAGCAGCTTAGTAGAGTTAGCCAAAAACATTCAGTACTTC. Translating gives CASSLVELAKNIQYF. Full variable domain (remainder filled in from reference TRBV7-9 and TRBJ2-4): DTGVSQNPRHKITKRGQNVTFRCDPISEHNRLYWYRQTLGQGPEFLTYFQNEAQLEKSRLLSDRFSAERPKGSFSTLEIQRTEQGDSAMYLCASSLVELAKNIQYFGAGTRLSVL.

This clonotype was counted between two and nine times. The rearrangement links TRBV6-1 to TRBJ1-5; D not certain. Germline assignment: CDR1 MNHNS and CDR2 SASEGT. The CDR3 has 13 residues. V lost 2 bases, J lost 6 bases, and 8 bases lay in between. The CDR3 bases are TGTGCCAGCAGTGAACGGGAGGGTCAGCCCCAGCATTTT. Protein sequence: CASSEREGQPQHF.

This clonotype was detected only a few times. The rearrangement uses TRBV12-3 or TRBV12-4 and TRBJ1-4; 9 positions match TRBD1. CDR3 size: 15 residues. V was clipped by 4 bases and J by 8 bases; unmatched bases: 8. The CDR3 spells CASSSTGGLGEKLFF. CDR3 nucleotides: TGTGCCAGCAGTTCAACAGGGGGCCTTGGCGAAAAACTGTTTTTT.

This clonotype has at least ten counts. This chain uses TRBV6-5 with TRBJ1-2, with a tentative D call TRBD1 (5 bases). The CDR3 extends over 20 amino acids. Trimming took off 0 bases at V and 2 bases at J, with 25 bases between the two ends. The germline V gene has CDR1 MNHEY and CDR2 SVGAGI. CDR3 DNA: TGTGCCAGCAGTTACTCGAGTACCCTAAGTGCAGGGATGGGAAACTATGGCTACACCTTC. Its protein product is CASSYSSTLSAGMGNYGYTF.

This clonotype was found many times. The chain carries TRBV28 and TRBJ2-1; a weak D match, TRBD2 (6 bases). This CDR3 is built from 15 residues. In germline, CDR1 is MDHEN, CDR2 SYDVKM. V was shortened by 8 bases and J by 0 bases, with 14 bases between the two germline ends. The CDR3 here is CASVFSSGSYNEQFF. CDR3 nucleotides: TGTGCCAGCGTCTTTAGTAGCGGCTCCTACAATGAGCAGTTCTTC.

This clonotype was detected many times. The chain carries TRBV10-3 and TRBJ2-2; TRBD2 is a possible D gene (6 bases). Germline values: CDR1 ENHRY, CDR2 SYGVKD. The germline V and J ends were trimmed by 4 bases and 4 bases, with 10 bases remaining between them. This CDR3 is 14 amino acids long. The CDR3 coding sequence is TGTGCCATCAGTGCGGGAGCCGGCACCGGGGAGCTGTTTTTT. It translates to CAISAGAGTGELFF.

This clonotype has at least ten counts. V usage is TRBV13 and J usage is TRBJ2-7, with 8 bases fitting TRBD1. Per the germline V gene, CDR1 is PRHDT and CDR2 is FYEKMQ (reference sequence). Trimming took 5 bases from V and 0 from J; bases not matched to a gene: 15. There are 18 residues in the CDR3. The CDR3 reads CASSIYRDRSTRSYEQYF. DNA of the CDR3: TGTGCCAGCAGCATCTACCGGGACAGGAGCACTCGCTCCTACGAGCAGTACTTC.

This clonotype was recorded at least ten times. This sequence joins TRBV7-8 and TRBJ2-1; TRBD2 agrees at 12 bases. CDR1 and CDR2 (germline): SGHVS, FQNEAQ. After removal of 2 bases from V and 7 bases from J, the junction contained 6 bases not matched to a gene. The CDR3 covers 16 residues. CDR3 DNA sequence: TGTGCCAGCAGCTTAACTAGCGGGAGGCTTCTGAATGAGCAGTTCTTC. It encodes CASSLTSGRLLNEQFF.